This TCR beta chain was observed in a study of regulatory T cells in long-lasting Graves disease. Study-wide background: Patients newly diagnosed with Graves' had been on antithyroid drugs for under 3 months.

Time point described: newly diagnosed GD, antithyroid drugs for less than 3 months. From RNA extracted from PBMCs, the TCR library was made. Details on this clonotype: The antigen remains undetermined. At one end, the junction sequence differs from germline, possibly due to a read error.

The TCR beta library used iRepertoire HTBI primers with Arm-PCR amplification of CDR3. In the authors' workflow: The identification of about 66 TRBV and 11 to 15 TRBJ segments was made across samples. Via MiXCR, TCRdb re-called the multiplex PCR reads, giving one row per CDR3 protein. The V and J calls were determined by TCRdb, not by the authors. The table lists 350,000 to 450,000 distinct CDR3 sequences, roughly 12% of them singletons, with about 19% in the top ten. CDR1 is MNHNS and CDR2 is SASEGT in the germline V gene. The CDR3 is 13 residues long. Study-level points and caveats: Only peripheral blood was studied, not thyroid tissue.

This sample also belongs to another study, concerning T cells in Graves' hyperthyroidism and ophthalmopathy. According to that study: The HTBI primer set drove a first-round RT-PCR of the TCR CDR3.

Source: peripheral blood mononuclear cells (PBMCs), taken at new diagnosis, from a patient treated with antithyroid drugs. The chain couples TRBV6-1 to TRBJ1-2, with 7 bases identical to TRBD1. The TCR was taken from a woman between 18 and 29 years old with Graves disease. CDR3 coding DNA: TGTGCCGGCAGTCCCTCGGGACAGCGCGGCTACACCTTC. It codes for CAGSPSGQRGYTF.